The following is a T cell receptor beta chain sequence with its context. This CDR3 fails to terminate in the conserved phenylalanine or tryptophan, so it likely reflects a read error. The record originates from a study of early T cells in non-severe SARS-CoV-2 infection. Each CDR3 protein is one row after TCRdb ran MiXCR on the 5' RACE reads. Here the sample spans about 97,000 distinct CDR3 sequences, approximately 9.9% being singletons. This CDR3 region has 16 residues. V was trimmed by 3 bases and J by 6 bases, leaving 15 bases between them. Germline CDR1 is KGHSH and CDR2 is LQKENI. Sequencing was performed on whole blood, taken at baseline. V usage is TRBV18 and J usage is TRBJ1-6; no reliable D call. The receptor was derived from an adult who was a healthcare worker with PCR-confirmed SARS-CoV-2 infection or an uninfected control (not recorded which). The CDR3 region is CASSPFGRSVNSPLHC. In DNA, the CDR3 is TGTGCCAGCTCACCGTTTGGTAGGAGCGTTAATTCACCCCTCCACTGT.